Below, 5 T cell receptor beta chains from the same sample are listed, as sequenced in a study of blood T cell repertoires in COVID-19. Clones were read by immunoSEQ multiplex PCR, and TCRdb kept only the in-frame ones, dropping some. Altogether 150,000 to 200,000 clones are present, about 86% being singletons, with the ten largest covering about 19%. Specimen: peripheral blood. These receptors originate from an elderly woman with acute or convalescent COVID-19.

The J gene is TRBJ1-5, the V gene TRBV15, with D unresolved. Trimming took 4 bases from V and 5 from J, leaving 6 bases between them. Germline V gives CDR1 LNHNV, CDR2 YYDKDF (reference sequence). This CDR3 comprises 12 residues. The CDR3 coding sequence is TGTGCCACCAGCACTAGAGATCAGCCCCAGCATTTT. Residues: CATSTRDQPQHF.

Written as DNA, the CDR3 is TGCGCCAGCAGCTTGGACAGGGGGGACCTCCAGGAGACCCAGTACTTC. Amino acids: CASSLDRGDLQETQYF. V usage is TRBV5-1 and J usage is TRBJ2-5; 8 bases match TRBD1. V shed 0 bases and J 5 bases; nucleotides not matched to a gene: 9. CDR1 is SGHRS and CDR2 is YFSETQ in the germline V gene. The CDR3 has 16 amino acids.

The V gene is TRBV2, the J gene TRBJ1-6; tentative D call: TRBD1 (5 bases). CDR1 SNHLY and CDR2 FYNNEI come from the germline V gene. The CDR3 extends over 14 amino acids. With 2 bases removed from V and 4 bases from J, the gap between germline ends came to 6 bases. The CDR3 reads CASSERQYNSPLHF. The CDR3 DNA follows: TGTGCCAGCAGTGAAAGACAGTATAATTCACCCCTCCACTTT.

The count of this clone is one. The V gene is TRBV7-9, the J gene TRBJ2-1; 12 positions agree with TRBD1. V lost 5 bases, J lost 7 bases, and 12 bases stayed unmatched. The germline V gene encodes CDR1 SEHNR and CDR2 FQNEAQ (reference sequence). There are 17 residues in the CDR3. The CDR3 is CASSRTKMGQGANEQFF. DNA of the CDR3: TGTGCCAGCAGCAGAACGAAGATGGGACAGGGGGCGAATGAGCAGTTCTTC.

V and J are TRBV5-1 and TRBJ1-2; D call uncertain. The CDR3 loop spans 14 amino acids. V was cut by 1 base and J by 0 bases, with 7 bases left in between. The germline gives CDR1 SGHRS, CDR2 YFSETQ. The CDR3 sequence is CASSLSTANYGYTF. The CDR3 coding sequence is TGCGCCAGCAGCTTGAGTACAGCTAACTATGGCTACACCTTC.